This T cell receptor beta chain is drawn from a study of blood T cell repertoires in COVID-19. Overall study: Material from acute and convalescent COVID-19 was sourced from the United States, Italy and Spain. In each case, the material was cDNA or gDNA derived from T cells, B-cell-depleted T cells, or PBMCs.

This clone was observed a handful of times. The CDR3 has 11 residues. Germline CDR1 is MNHEY and CDR2 is SVGEGT. The V gene lost 6 bases and the J gene lost 9 bases, with 9 bases spanning the gap. As originally analysed: Reference gene primer amplification yielded estimated nucleated cell counts. The method was immunoSEQ multiplex PCR; TCRdb's version includes in-frame clones alone and lacks a portion of them. D and trimming were read from the DNA, whereas the V and J calls and clone size are those reported in that table. In the table there are about 99,000 clones, approximately 86% of which are singletons.

Input material: peripheral blood. The chain employs TRBV6-2 or TRBV6-3 and TRBJ1-5; D call uncertain. The TCR sequence derives from a human donor in a cohort sampled during active COVID-19. CDR3 DNA: TGTGCCAGCAGCCTCAGCGGGCCCCAGCATTTT. Amino acid sequence: CASSLSGPQHF.